The clone carrying this T cell receptor beta chain was seen a handful of times. Its antigen is still unknown. The method was immunoSEQ multiplex PCR; TCRdb's version includes in-frame clones alone and lacks a portion of them. Of around 50,000 clones in the sample, approximately 75% were seen once. The sample comes from a study of T cells in tumors after PD-1 blockade. Study summary: Prior checkpoint blockade, systemic immunosuppressant use, or anti-cancer therapy within 4 weeks excluded patients. During anti-PD-1 treatment, some patients continued daily vismodegib 150 mg. Notes on the study in general: Some novel exhausted tumor clones appeared in pre-treatment blood, suggesting peripheral recruitment.

Germline values: CDR1 MDHEN, CDR2 SYDVKM. The length of the CDR3 is 15 residues. The V end lost 5 bases, the J end lost 4 bases, and 18 bases lay between the germline ends. The TCR originated in a human donor with basal cell carcinoma. The rearrangement uses TRBV28 and TRBJ2-7; maybe TRBD1 (6 bases). The sequences come from PBMCs, collected before anti-PD-1 treatment. The CDR3 region has the DNA TGTGCCAGCAGTAATACAGGGACCTCGGAATACGAGCAGTACTTC. Encoded protein: CASSNTGTSEYEQYF.